The 18 T cell receptor beta chains listed next were all sequenced from one sample in a study of shared clonotypes between healthy human individuals. TCRdb's table, derived via immunoSEQ multiplex PCR, lists solely in-frame clones and lacks some. Among hundreds of thousands of clones listed, about 78% were seen once. The sample was memory CD4+ T cells sorted from blood. The subset denotes: CD45RA-negative fraction. The receptor source for this set is a woman aged 25 to 39 in good health.

This clone came up once. This chain joins TRBV10-1 and TRBJ1-3, with D unclear. Per germline, CDR1 WNHNN and CDR2 SYGVQD (reference sequence). Trimming left V 5 bases short and J 2 bases short, with 7 bases between. The CDR3 totals 13 residues. The chain's CDR3 is CASSQETGNTIYF. The DNA for the CDR3 is TGCGCCAGCAGTCAGGAGACTGGAAACACCATATATTTT.

In its sample, this clone was seen many times. V usage is TRBV11-2 and J usage is TRBJ1-2; a weak D match, TRBD1 (5 bases). CDR3 length: 14 residues. The germline V gene has CDR1 SGHAT and CDR2 FQNNGV. The V end lost 5 bases, the J end lost 4 bases, and 14 bases lay between the germline ends. The CDR3 DNA reads TGTGCCAGCAGCCCAGCCCAGGGAACCTATGGCTACACCTTC. Translating it yields CASSPAQGTYGYTF.

V usage is TRBV2 and J usage is TRBJ2-7; the D gene could be TRBD1 or TRBD2 (5 bases each). The germline V gene has CDR1 SNHLY and CDR2 FYNNEI. Deletions cut 4 bases from V and 3 bases from J, with 7 bases between. The CDR3 runs to 12 residues. The CDR3: CASSGDLYEQYF. The CDR3 DNA follows: TGTGCCAGCAGTGGGGACCTCTACGAGCAGTACTTC.

This clone turned up a few times. V usage is TRBV2 and J usage is TRBJ2-7; perhaps TRBD2 as D (6 bases). Deletions cut 3 bases from V and 2 bases from J, with 14 bases between. Germline CDR1 and CDR2: SNHLY and FYNNEI. The CDR3 loop spans 15 amino acids. CDR3 region: CASSEMTSGPYEQYF. The CDR3 DNA reads TGTGCCAGCAGTGAGATGACAAGCGGGCCCTACGAGCAGTACTTC.

The V and J genes are TRBV5-5 and TRBJ2-7; D not certain. V lost 2 bases to trimming and J lost 6 bases, with 15 bases between them. This CDR3 has 14 residues. Germline V gene lookup returns CDR1 SGHKS and CDR2 YYEKEE (reference sequence). Here the CDR3 DNA reads TGTGCCAGCAGCTTCGTTCAGGCAGTAGGCGAGCAGTACTTC. It is translated as CASSFVQAVGEQYF. Full variable domain (missing parts from reference TRBV5-5 and TRBJ2-7): DAGVTQSPTHLIKTRGQQVTLRCSPISGHKSVSWYQQVLGQGPQFIFQYYEKEERGRGNFPDRFSARQFPNYSSELNVNALLLGDSALYLCASSFVQAVGEQYFGPGTRLTVT.

This rearrangement joins TRBV6-5 to TRBJ2-5, with D possibly called TRBD1 or TRBD2 (6 bases each). The CDR3 contains 14 residues. Germline lookup yields CDR1 MNHEY and CDR2 SVGAGI. V was pared by 6 bases and J by 7 bases, with 18 bases between. CDR3 loop: CASRTGAGIRTQYF. The CDR3 DNA follows: TGTGCCAGCAGAACGGGGGCGGGAATTAGGACCCAGTACTTC.

V is TRBV2 and J is TRBJ2-4, with 7 bases fitting TRBD1. This CDR3 comprises 16 residues. Per the germline V gene, CDR1 is SNHLY and CDR2 is FYNNEI. The V segment lost 5 bases and the J segment 0 bases; nucleotides outside the gene matches: 7. The CDR3 region is CASSKSRGIAKNIQYF. The CDR3 nucleotides are TGTGCCAGCAGTAAAAGCAGGGGGATAGCCAAAAACATTCAGTACTTC.

The chain has TRBV2 and TRBJ2-7; 7 bases map to TRBD2. Germline-derived CDR1 and CDR2 are SNHLY and FYNNEI. This CDR3 has 14 residues. The junction had 7 bases not matched to a gene; V was cut back by 4 bases and J by 4 bases. CDR3 loop: CASSGSGKRYEQYF. As DNA, the CDR3 is TGTGCCAGCAGTGGGAGCGGGAAGAGGTACGAGCAGTACTTC.

The chain carries TRBV25-1 and TRBJ2-5, with D possibly being TRBD2 (7 bases). Germline assignment: CDR1 MGHDK and CDR2 SYGVNS. Trimming shortened V by 3 bases and J by 5 bases, and 10 bases separated the two germline ends. CDR3 length: 13 residues. The CDR3 loop reads CASSEGGRETQYF. The CDR3 DNA reads as TGTGCCAGCAGTGAGGGGGGGCGGGAGACCCAGTACTTC.

The rearrangement links TRBV11-2 to TRBJ1-1; D remains ambiguous. Looked up from germline, CDR1 is SGHAT and CDR2 is FQNNGV. The CDR3 has 14 residues. Trimming took off 1 base at V and 0 bases at J, with 6 bases between the two ends. The DNA for the CDR3 is TGTGCCAGCAGCTTAGCGGCTCTGAACACTGAAGCTTTCTTT. Translated, it gives CASSLAALNTEAFF.

The chain links TRBV19 to TRBJ2-7; no reliable D call. CDR1 and CDR2 (germline): LNHDA, SQIVND (reference sequence). V lost 6 bases, J lost 0 bases, and 12 bases lay in between. This CDR3 has 14 amino acids. The CDR3 region has the DNA TGTGCCAGTAGCCTTTGGGGAACCTCCTACGAGCAGTACTTC. Amino acids: CASSLWGTSYEQYF.

This chain joins TRBV28 and TRBJ2-7; D tentatively fits TRBD1 or TRBD2 (5 bases each). The length of the CDR3 is 13 residues. Trimming removed 10 bases from V and 3 bases from J, with 16 bases in between. Germline V gives CDR1 MDHEN, CDR2 SYDVKM. This CDR3 is CAITPGTHYEQYF. The CDR3, as DNA: TGTGCCATTACGCCCGGGACGCACTACGAGCAGTACTTC. Using reference TRBV28 and TRBJ2-7 for the parts outside the CDR3, the full variable domain is DVKVTQSSRYLVKRTGEKVFLECVQDMDHENMFWYRQDPGLGLRLIYFSYDVKMKEKGDIPEGYSVSREKKERFSLILESASTNQTSMYLCAITPGTHYEQYFGPGTRLTVT.

The chain uses TRBV5-1 and TRBJ1-5; 7 positions agree with TRBD1. Germline V gene data show CDR1 as SGHRS and CDR2 as YFSETQ. The CDR3 contains 15 residues. V trimming: 4 bases; J trimming: 0 bases; junction bases outside the gene matches: 4. CDR3 DNA sequence: TGCGCCAGCAGCCTGGGACAGAATAGCAATCAGCCCCAGCATTTT. This gives the protein CASSLGQNSNQPQHF.

At least ten counts were recorded for this clone. The CDR3 DNA reads as TGTGCCTGGAGTAGCGGGAGGGCCTACGAGCAGTACTTC. Its translation: CAWSSGRAYEQYF. The genes are TRBV30 and TRBJ2-7; 10 nucleotides align to TRBD2. V trimming: 2 bases; J trimming: 2 bases; junction bases outside the gene matches: 0. The CDR3 totals 13 residues. Per the germline V gene, CDR1 is GTSNPN and CDR2 is SVGIG (reference sequence).

V gene TRBV21-1 combines with J gene TRBJ2-3; the table calls TRBD2, which could not be checked here. TRBV21-1 is given as a pseudogene. This CDR3 has 16 amino acids. The CDR3: CASSTPSGPEGDTQYF. In DNA form, the CDR3 reads TGTGCCAGCAGCACTCCTAGCGGACCTGAGGGAGATACGCAGTATTTT.

This rearrangement joins TRBV28 to TRBJ1-5, with 8 bases that match TRBD1. Germline CDR1 and CDR2: MDHEN and SYDVKM. The CDR3 consists of 14 residues. V trimming: 3 bases; J trimming: 8 bases; junction bases outside the gene matches: 6. The chain's CDR3 is CASSFADRAEPQHF. CDR3 sequence (DNA): TGTGCCAGCAGTTTCGCGGACAGGGCAGAGCCCCAGCATTTT. Filled out from reference TRBV28 and TRBJ1-5, the complete variable domain reads DVKVTQSSRYLVKRTGEKVFLECVQDMDHENMFWYRQDPGLGLRLIYFSYDVKMKEKGDIPEGYSVSREKKERFSLILESASTNQTSMYLCASSFADRAEPQHFGDGTRLSIL.

Many counts were recorded for this clone. Other DNA sequences within the sample encode an identical CDR3. The chain combines TRBV7-8 with TRBJ1-2, with TRBD1 as a possible D gene (5 bases). V was shortened by 5 bases and J by 3 bases, with 19 bases between the two germline ends. Germline V gene lookup returns CDR1 SGHVS and CDR2 FQNEAQ. CDR3 length equals 16 residues. This CDR3 is CASSPRNQGGDYGYTF. CDR3 coding DNA: TGTGCCAGCAGCCCCCGAAACCAGGGCGGTGACTATGGCTACACCTTC. The variable domain in full, completed from reference TRBV7-8 and TRBJ1-2, reads GAGVSQSPRYKVAKRGQDVALRCDPISGHVSLFWYQQALGQGPEFLTYFQNEAQLDKSGLPSDRFFAERPEGSVSTLKIQRTQQEDSAVYLCASSPRNQGGDYGYTFGSGTRLTVV.

This rearrangement joins TRBV28 to TRBJ2-7; 7 nucleotides agree with TRBD1. This CDR3 is built from 15 residues. Germline V CDR1 and CDR2: MDHEN, SYDVKM. Unmatched junction bases numbered 10, after V lost 8 bases and J lost 0 bases. CDR3 in amino acids: CASLRQGRPSYEQYF. The CDR3 DNA reads as TGTGCCAGCCTTAGACAGGGAAGACCCTCCTACGAGCAGTACTTC.